This T cell receptor beta chain appears in the sequencing data of a study of CD8 T cells in Susac syndrome. Turning to this clonotype: Antigen: not known.

Study observations and caveats: A relatively small number of individuals underwent TCR sequencing and HLA analysis. CD4+ repertoires of Susac syndrome patients lacked detectable clonal expansion.

Negative isolation yielded CD4+ and CD8+ T cells, and FACS enriched TEMRA cells. V lost 3 bases and J lost 1, with 10 bases in between. This CDR3 has 14 residues. Germline V CDR1 and CDR2: GTSNPN, SVGIG (reference sequence). RNA was extracted with the RNeasy kit, and a quantity of about 0.45 to 1 ug was reverse transcribed using random hexamers. The TCR beta CDR3 was amplified by immunoSEQ multiplex PCR across 54 Vbeta, 13 Jbeta. TCRdb used MiXCR to reprocess the immunoSEQ multiplex PCR reads, holding one entry per CDR3 protein. Of about 140,000 distinct CDR3 sequences listed, over 90% are singletons.

The sequence was collected from a human donor with Susac syndrome. The sample consisted of CD4+ T cells from PBMCs. The gene calls are TRBV30 and TRBJ2-1; D is possibly TRBD1 (6 bases). The CDR3 loop reads CAWSWGTSYNEQFF. The DNA for the CDR3 is TGTGCCTGGAGCTGGGGGACATCCTACAATGAGCAGTTCTTC.